The subject of this entry is one T cell receptor (beta chain). Its antigen is not identified. Assay: immunoSEQ multiplex PCR; the TCRdb copy retains only in-frame clones and omits some. The top ten hold around 3.9% of the sample, which has 11,000 to 15,000 clones, around three quarters seen once. Graft tissue processing released intraepithelial and lamina propria lymphocytes. This specimen belongs to a study of graft-versus-host responses after intestinal transplantation. About the study: Every recipient underwent anti-thymocyte globulin induction, then tacrolimus and steroids for approximately three years.

Study-wide points: Detected in recipient marrow were GvH clones, some of which were first observed in ileum or blood.

V lost 7 bases and J 2 bases, leaving 18 bases between the germline ends. Germline loops: CDR1 MNHNS, CDR2 SASEGT. The CDR3 runs to 15 residues. This receptor was taken from a human patient who received an intestinal transplant, so some T cells may come from the graft donor. J is TRBJ2-7 and V is TRBV6-1; D might be TRBD2 (6 bases). Sequencing was performed on ileum tissue, taken about four weeks after intestinal transplant. The CDR3 bases are TGTGCCAGCAAGGAGGGTTCAACCCCAACCTACGAGCAGTACGTC. Translation: CASKEGSTPTYEQYV.